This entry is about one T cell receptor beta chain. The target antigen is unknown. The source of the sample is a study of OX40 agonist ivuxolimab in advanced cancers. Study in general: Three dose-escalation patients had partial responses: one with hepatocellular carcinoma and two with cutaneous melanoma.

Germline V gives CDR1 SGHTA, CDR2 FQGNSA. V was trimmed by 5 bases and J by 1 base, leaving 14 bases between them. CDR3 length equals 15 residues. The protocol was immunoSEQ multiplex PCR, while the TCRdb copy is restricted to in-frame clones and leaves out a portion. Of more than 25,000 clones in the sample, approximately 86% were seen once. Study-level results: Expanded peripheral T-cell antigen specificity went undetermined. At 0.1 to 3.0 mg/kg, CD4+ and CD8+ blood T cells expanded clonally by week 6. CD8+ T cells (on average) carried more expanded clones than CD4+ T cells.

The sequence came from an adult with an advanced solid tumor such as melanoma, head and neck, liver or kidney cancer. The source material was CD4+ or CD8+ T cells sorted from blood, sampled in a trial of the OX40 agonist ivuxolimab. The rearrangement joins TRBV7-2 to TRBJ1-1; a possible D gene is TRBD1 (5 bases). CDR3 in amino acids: CASSEDRGRNTEAFF. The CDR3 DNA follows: TGTGCCAGCAGCGAAGACCGGGGACGGAACACTGAAGCTTTCTTT. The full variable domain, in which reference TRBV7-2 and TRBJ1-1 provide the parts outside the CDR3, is GAGVSQSPSNKVTEKGKDVELRCDPISGHTALYWYRQSLGQGLEFLIYFQGNSAPDKSGLPSDRFSAERTGGSVSTLTIQRTQQEDSAVYLCASSEDRGRNTEAFFGQGTRLTVV.